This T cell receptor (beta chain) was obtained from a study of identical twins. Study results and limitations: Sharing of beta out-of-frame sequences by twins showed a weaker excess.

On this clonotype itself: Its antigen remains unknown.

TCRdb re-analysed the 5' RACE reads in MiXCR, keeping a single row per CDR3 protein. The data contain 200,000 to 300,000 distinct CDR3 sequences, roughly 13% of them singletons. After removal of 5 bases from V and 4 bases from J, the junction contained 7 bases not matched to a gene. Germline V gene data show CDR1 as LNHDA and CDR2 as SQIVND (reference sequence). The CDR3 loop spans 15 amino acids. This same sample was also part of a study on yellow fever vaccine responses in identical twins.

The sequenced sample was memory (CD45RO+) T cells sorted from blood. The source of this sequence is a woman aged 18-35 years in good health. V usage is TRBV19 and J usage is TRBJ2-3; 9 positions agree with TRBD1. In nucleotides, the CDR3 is TGTGCCAGTAGTCCTCGGGACAGGGCGGCAGATACGCAGTATTTT. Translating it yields CASSPRDRAADTQYF.